The text below deals with one T cell receptor (beta chain). The identical CDR3 is also encoded by other nucleotide sequences in the sample. This specimen comes from a study of shared clonotypes between healthy human individuals. The table came from immunoSEQ multiplex PCR; TCRdb's copy has only in-frame clones and leaves some out. The sample includes some 2,000,000 clones, approximately 94% of them seen just once. CDR3 length: 16 amino acids. CDR1 is SGHRS, CDR2 YFSETQ, per germline. Trimming removed 4 bases from V and 0 bases from J; junction bases left unmatched: 2. Specimen: naive CD4+ T cells sorted from blood. Subset of the sample: CD45RA+ positively selected. J is TRBJ2-3 and V is TRBV5-1; 13 positions match TRBD2. This sequence originates from a man younger than 35 in good health. The CDR3, as DNA: TGCGCCAGCAGCCCGGGACTAGCGGGAAGCACAGATACGCAGTATTTT. As protein: CASSPGLAGSTDTQYF.